The source of this TCR beta chain is a study of blood T cell repertoires in COVID-19 (TCRdb year 2020). About the investigation overall: The collaborator samples originated in the United States, Italy and Spain and spanned the acute and convalescent phases of COVID-19. The material from the prospective study consisted of cDNA or gDNA derived from T cells, B-cell-depleted T cells, or PBMCs. The dataset comprised deeply sampled blood TCRbeta repertoires from subjects exposed to, actively infected with, or recovered from COVID-19. The repertoires were made available in a free public database intended to serve as a resource for research on the immune response to SARS-CoV-2. The samples were drawn from the first 160 participants of the ongoing ImmuneRACE study and from 1,200 or so subjects provided by 6 global collaborators. A de-identified subject ID, COVID-19 status, age in years and sex were almost always included in the sample metadata. Where available, HLA class I and class II types were taken from metadata supplied by the sample provider and were not determined by assay-based typing. Study-wide conclusions, independent of this receptor: The amount of clinical and demographic metadata varied by source and participant and was provided uncurated.

Whole blood was collected in K2EDTA tubes by collaborating institutions according to the institutions' own protocols. Collaborator samples were shipped for TCRbeta analysis as frozen whole blood, isolated PBMCs, or DNA extracted from either sample type. Trimming takes 2 bases off V and 2 bases off J; junction bases not matched to a gene: 5. The germline V gene sets CDR1 to SNHLY and CDR2 to FYNNEI. Reading from cysteine to phenylalanine, the CDR3 counts 16 amino acids. Here the CDR3 DNA is all that survives: 48 bases in frame from base 1. The immunoSEQ Assay, a bias-controlled multiplex PCR, was used to amplify TCRbeta CDR3 regions from genomic DNA. As for the authors' bioinformatics: Within the assay, amplification of reference gene primers was used to estimate how many nucleated cells each sample contained. Sequence reads were collapsed and filtered to measure the absolute abundance of every unique TCRbeta CDR3 rearrangement. For each sample, productive Simpson clonality was calculated as the square root of Simpson's diversity index across productive rearrangements. Not all clones reach the TCRdb copy of this immuneACCESS table, which keeps in-frame sequences only. Checked studies attribute under half of the gap to unresolved V genes and leave the rest unexplained. V and J calls and clone size follow that table, whereas D and trimming were derived from the DNA. The sample yields roughly 200,000 clones; 70% to 90% were counted once. Clones ranked in the top ten supply about 6.3% of the sample.

Regarding this clone: Its antigen is not yet known. The input lacks base qualities; no much larger clone sits a single base away.

The TCR originated in a man in his forties with active or convalescent COVID-19. Material: peripheral blood. The chain links TRBV2 with TRBJ2-1, with TRBD2 identical over 8 junction bases. Here is the DNA: TGTGCCAGCAGTGAATTGGGCGGGGGGACCTACAATGAGCAGTTCTTC. This encodes CASSELGGGTYNEQFF.